These 28 T cell receptor beta chains share one sample of origin, sequenced in a study of T cell repertoires in cytomegalovirus infection. TCRdb reprocessed the reads via MiXCR and lists one record per CDR3 protein. The table shows about 160,000 distinct CDR3 sequences, with roughly a sixth occurring only once. Sequenced material: CD8+ T cells from PBMCs. The receptors stem from a human donor in good health (CMV status not recorded). Some clones in this sample may be carry-over from other donors' samples.

The chain links TRBV7-8 to TRBJ1-5, with no clear D. Trimming stripped 2 bases from V and 4 bases from J, with 3 bases between. The CDR3 runs 12 residues. Germline-derived CDR1 and CDR2 are SGHVS and FQNEAQ. In nucleotides, the CDR3 is TGTGCCAGCAGCTTAACGAATCAGCCCCAGCATTTT. As protein: CASSLTNQPQHF.

The gene calls are TRBV28 and TRBJ1-1; TRBD1 matches at 7 bases. Losses at the gene ends were 6 bases for V and 12 bases for J; bases not matched to a gene: 13. There are 13 residues in the CDR3. Germline CDR1 MDHEN, CDR2 SYDVKM. CDR3 region: CASRPPGQVEPFF. CDR3 nucleotide sequence: TGTGCCAGCAGACCCCCTGGACAGGTCGAGCCTTTCTTT.

This chain connects TRBV7-3 to TRBJ2-3; TRBD2 agrees at 11 bases. The CDR3 has 15 residues. V was pared by 5 bases and J by 5 bases, with 6 bases of the junction left unmatched. CDR1 SGHTA and CDR2 FQGTGA come from the germline V gene. The DNA for the CDR3 is TGTGCCAGCAGCCAGGTACTAGCGGGAGAAGATACGCAGTATTTT. Protein sequence: CASSQVLAGEDTQYF.

A few counts support this clonotype. This chain joins TRBV12-3 or TRBV12-4 and TRBJ1-1; D is uncertain. CDR3 length: 13 amino acids. V was trimmed by 5 bases and J by 3 bases, leaving 10 bases between them. The CDR3 nucleotides are TGTGCCAGCAGTCGGAATCCCTACACTGAAGCTTTCTTT. Its translation: CASSRNPYTEAFF.

This chain uses TRBV4-1 with TRBJ1-2; D may be TRBD1 (5 bases). Between the trimmed V and J ends, which lost 3 bases and 4 bases, there was a span of 9 bases. The CDR3 is 13 residues long. The germline V gene encodes CDR1 MGHRA and CDR2 YSYEKL. The CDR3 DNA follows: TGCGCCAGCAGCCAGTTAGGGGCCTATGGCTACACCTTC. It translates to CASSQLGAYGYTF.

Only a few counts were recorded for this clonotype. This sequence joins TRBV14 and TRBJ2-5, with 9 bases aligning to TRBD2. V trimming: 6 bases; J trimming: 1 base; junction bases outside the gene matches: 3. Germline values: CDR1 SGHDN, CDR2 FVKESK. CDR3 length equals 14 residues. The CDR3 is CASRGAGGQETQYF. The DNA of the CDR3 is TGTGCCAGCAGGGGAGCGGGAGGCCAAGAGACCCAGTACTTC.

About this clonotype itself: A read error may produce the germline difference seen at one junction end. V and J are TRBV7-2 and TRBJ2-3, with D maybe TRBD2 (6 bases). Germline CDR1 and CDR2: SGHTA and FQGNSA. The CDR3 spans 19 residues. Written as DNA, the CDR3 is TGTGCCAGTAGCTGGACTACATCGCGATTAGGTGCTAGCACAGATACGCAGTATTTT. Its translation: CASSWTTSRLGASTDTQYF.

This clonotype has just a few counts. This chain joins TRBV4-2 and TRBJ2-3, with 9 positions matching TRBD2. The CDR3 is 18 residues long. CDR1 is LGHNA, CDR2 YNFKEQ, per germline. With V trimmed by 0 bases and J by 4 bases, 11 bases remained unmatched. The CDR3 bases are TGTGCCAGCAGCCAAGATGTGATAGCTAGCGGGATAGCAGATACGCAGTATTTT. Its protein is CASSQDVIASGIADTQYF.

This clonotype appeared a few times. This chain connects TRBV28 to TRBJ1-1, with D hard to call. Germline V gene lookup returns CDR1 MDHEN and CDR2 SYDVKM. This CDR3 contains 14 residues. The V end was cut by 5 bases, the J end by 6 bases, with 16 bases between. The CDR3 coding sequence is TGTGCCAGCAGTCTCGGCCATCTCGGGGCTGAAGCTTTCTTT. It codes for CASSLGHLGAEAFF. The full variable domain, rest sourced from reference TRBV28 and TRBJ1-1, is DVKVTQSSRYLVKRTGEKVFLECVQDMDHENMFWYRQDPGLGLRLIYFSYDVKMKEKGDIPEGYSVSREKKERFSLILESASTNQTSMYLCASSLGHLGAEAFFGQGTRLTVV.

In its sample, this clonotype was seen a few times. The chain has TRBV6-6 and TRBJ1-2; D call uncertain. Deletions cut 5 bases from V and 10 bases from J, with 14 bases between. This CDR3 is built from 12 residues. Germline V lookup: CDR1 MNHNY, CDR2 SVGAGI (reference sequence). The CDR3 protein is CASSPQRETYTF. The CDR3 bases are TGTGCCAGCAGTCCTCAAAGGGAGACCTACACCTTC.

This clonotype was recorded at least ten times. This sequence joins TRBV6-2 or TRBV6-3 and TRBJ2-1; D tentatively fits TRBD1 or TRBD2 (5 bases each). Germline V gene sequence: CDR1 MNHEY, CDR2 SVGEGT. CDR3 length equals 16 residues. Deletions cut 6 bases from V and 4 bases from J, with 19 bases between. Written as DNA, the CDR3 is TGTGCCAGCAGGGATCTCCAAGGGACCTTATACAATGAGCAGTTCTTC. This codes for CASRDLQGTLYNEQFF.

The chain recombines TRBV6-2 or TRBV6-3 with TRBJ2-7, with TRBD2 matching over 7 bases. The CDR3 covers 18 residues. Germline V gene data show CDR1 as MNHEY and CDR2 as SVGEGT. With 0 bases clipped from V and 3 bases from J, the junction kept 14 bases outside the gene matches. In nucleotides, the CDR3 is TGTGCCAGCAGTTACTCGGGACCCTCTAGCGGAGGCCACTACGAGCAGTACTTC. It yields the protein CASSYSGPSSGGHYEQYF.

In its sample, this clonotype was seen a few times. The chain recombines TRBV12-5 with TRBJ2-2, with TRBD1 as a possible D gene (6 bases). From germline, CDR1 is LGHNT and CDR2 FRNRAP. The V and J ends lost 6 bases and 0 bases respectively, with 14 bases between them. This CDR3 is 16 amino acids long. The CDR3 is CASGPTGSTNTGELFF. CDR3 bases: TGTGCTAGTGGCCCCACAGGGAGTACGAACACCGGGGAGCTGTTTTTT.

The gene calls are TRBV9 and TRBJ2-1; the match to TRBD2 covers 8 bases. J was trimmed by 6 bases and V by 4 bases; bases with no gene match: 9. This CDR3 comprises 15 residues. Germline CDR1 reads SGDLS; CDR2 reads YYNGEE. In nucleotides, the CDR3 is TGTGCCAGCAGCCCAGCGGGGGCCCTAACCAATGAGCAGTTCTTC. It translates to CASSPAGALTNEQFF. Full variable domain (rest looked up from reference TRBV9 and TRBJ2-1): DSGVTQTPKHLITATGQRVTLRCSPRSGDLSVYWYQQSLDQGLQFLIQYYNGEERAKGNILERFSAQQFPDLHSELNLSSLELGDSALYFCASSPAGALTNEQFFGPGTRLTVL.

DNA for the CDR3: TGTGCCAGCAGCTTAGAATCTCGGTTAGAGACCCAGTACTTC. Amino acid sequence: CASSLESRLETQYF. This chain uses TRBV7-9 with TRBJ2-5; D gene unclear. V dropped 1 base and J dropped 4 bases, with 10 bases sitting between them. From germline, CDR1 is SEHNR and CDR2 FQNEAQ (reference sequence). The CDR3 loop spans 14 amino acids.

V is TRBV11-3 and J is TRBJ1-1; D might be TRBD1 (6 bases). Germline CDR1 SGHNT, CDR2 YENEEA. The CDR3 runs to 15 residues. Trimming cost V 1 base and J 6 bases, with 15 bases left between them. The CDR3 loop reads CASSLVQGPSAEAFF. The CDR3 nucleotides read TGTGCCAGCAGCTTAGTCCAGGGGCCCTCGGCTGAAGCTTTCTTT.

The chain carries TRBV7-8 and TRBJ2-5; D might be TRBD2 (5 bases). Trimming stripped 4 bases from V and 3 bases from J, with 9 bases between. In germline, CDR1 is SGHVS, CDR2 FQNEAQ. The CDR3 extends over 13 amino acids. CDR3 coding DNA: TGTGCCAGCAGCTCGGGATTTAAAGAGACCCAGTACTTC. Its translation is CASSSGFKETQYF.

The sample holds a few counts of this clonotype. This rearrangement joins TRBV6-1 to TRBJ2-6; 7 nucleotides line up with TRBD1. Trimming cost V 7 bases and J 0 bases; bases outside gene matches: 15. The CDR3 spans 19 residues. Germline values: CDR1 MNHNS, CDR2 SASEGT. The CDR3 DNA reads TGTGCCAGCACCCTGACAGGGCACTACCCACTCTCTGGGGCCAACGTCCTGACTTTC. Its protein product is CASTLTGHYPLSGANVLTF.

V gene TRBV7-6 combines with J gene TRBJ1-1; D is perhaps TRBD1 (6 bases). Germline lookup yields CDR1 SGHVS and CDR2 FNYEAQ. Deletions cut 4 bases from V and 7 bases from J, with 22 bases between. The CDR3 extends over 16 amino acids. The CDR3 loop is CASSSLIVGQKIEAFF. The CDR3 nucleotides read TGTGCCAGCAGCTCTCTTATAGTCGGACAGAAGATTGAAGCTTTCTTT.

The rearrangement links TRBV7-2 to TRBJ2-7; D uncertain. The germline CDR1 and CDR2 sequences are SGHTA and FQGNSA. Trimming left V 0 bases short and J 3 bases short, with 15 bases between. The CDR3 has 16 amino acids. CDR3 DNA: TGTGCCAGCAGCTTAGCCTCGTCTGACCCACGCTACGAGCAGTACTTC. This gives the protein CASSLASSDPRYEQYF. The full variable domain, with the rest looked up from reference TRBV7-2 and TRBJ2-7, is GAGVSQSPSNKVTEKGKDVELRCDPISGHTALYWYRQSLGQGLEFLIYFQGNSAPDKSGLPSDRFSAERTGGSVSTLTIQRTQQEDSAVYLCASSLASSDPRYEQYFGPGTRLTVT.

This clonotype came up a few times. V and J are TRBV7-3 and TRBJ2-1; 7 positions agree with TRBD1. Germline CDR1 is SGHTA and CDR2 is FQGTGA. Germline trimming cut 0 bases from V and 9 bases from J; bases unmatched to any gene: 5. This CDR3 comprises 14 residues. The CDR3 DNA reads as TGTGCCAGCAGCTTAACCGGGACAGCTCGTGAGCAGTTCTTC. Translation gives CASSLTGTAREQFF.

The V and J genes are TRBV6-5 and TRBJ2-1; 11 bases are shared with TRBD2. Germline V gives CDR1 MNHEY, CDR2 SVGAGI. The CDR3 spans 15 residues. V trimming: 2 bases; J trimming: 7 bases; junction bases outside the gene matches: 4. Here the CDR3 DNA reads TGTGCCAGCAGTTACGAAACTAGCGGGAGAAATGAGCAGTTCTTC. This translates into CASSYETSGRNEQFF.

This clonotype has a count of ten or more. J is TRBJ2-4 and V is TRBV7-2; D remains unclear. The CDR3 covers 14 residues. V was cut by 6 bases and J by 8 bases, with 17 bases left in between. Per germline, CDR1 SGHTA and CDR2 FQGNSA. The CDR3 nucleotides are TGTGCCAGCAGACTAAACAAGGGAATTGACATTCAGTACTTC. This codes for CASRLNKGIDIQYF. Based on the CDR3 plus reference TRBV7-2 and TRBJ2-4, the full variable domain is GAGVSQSPSNKVTEKGKDVELRCDPISGHTALYWYRQSLGQGLEFLIYFQGNSAPDKSGLPSDRFSAERTGGSVSTLTIQRTQQEDSAVYLCASRLNKGIDIQYFGAGTRLSVL.

This clonotype has ten or more counts. This chain joins TRBV7-2 and TRBJ2-7; TRBD1 or TRBD2 may be the D gene (7 bases each). This CDR3 is built from 14 residues. CDR1 is SGHTA and CDR2 is FQGNSA in the germline V gene. Trimming pared 4 bases from V and 3 bases from J, leaving 13 bases between. The CDR3 sequence: CASSSGGVGYEQYF. CDR3 DNA sequence: TGTGCCAGCAGCTCAGGGGGGGTCGGCTACGAGCAGTACTTC.

This clonotype was found many times. The chain is built from TRBV5-6 and TRBJ2-1; perhaps TRBD2 as D (5 bases). The V end was cut by 4 bases, the J end by 7 bases, with 12 bases between. Germline values: CDR1 SGHDT, CDR2 YYEEEE. The CDR3 is 13 residues long. The CDR3 DNA follows: TGTGCCAGCAGCGTGAGGGTTCCAAATGAGCAGTTCTTC. Translating gives CASSVRVPNEQFF. The variable domain in full, completed from reference TRBV5-6 and TRBJ2-1, reads DAGVTQSPTHLIKTRGQQVTLRCSPKSGHDTVSWYQQALGQGPQFIFQYYEEEERQRGNFPDRFSGHQFPNYSSELNVNALLLGDSALYLCASSVRVPNEQFFGPGTRLTVL.

This clonotype was detected only a few times. Here the CDR3 DNA reads TGTGCCAGCAGCATGGGGGTATTGGGCGAGCAGTACTTC. Amino acids: CASSMGVLGEQYF. V usage is TRBV11-3 and J usage is TRBJ2-7; D possibly uses TRBD1 or TRBD2 (5 bases each). The V gene's germline CDR1 is SGHNT and CDR2 YENEEA. V was trimmed by 5 bases and J by 6 bases, leaving 14 bases between them. This CDR3 is built from 13 residues.

This clonotype was found a few times. This chain uses TRBV11-2 with TRBJ2-1; D unclear. Per the germline V gene, CDR1 is SGHAT and CDR2 is FQNNGV. V was pared by 5 bases and J by 5 bases, with 10 bases between. The CDR3 sequence is 13 residues long. CDR3 coding DNA: TGTGCCAGCAGCCCGACCGGAGACAATGAGCAGTTCTTC. Encoded protein: CASSPTGDNEQFF.

Here the CDR3 reads CSVEGPFEGDTQYF. As DNA, the CDR3 is TGCAGCGTTGAAGGCCCCTTTGAAGGGGATACGCAGTATTTT. The gene calls are TRBV29-1 and TRBJ2-3; D call uncertain. Germline loops: CDR1 SQVTM, CDR2 ANQGSEA. CDR3 length: 14 amino acids. V shed 1 base and J shed 6 bases, with 14 bases lying between them.